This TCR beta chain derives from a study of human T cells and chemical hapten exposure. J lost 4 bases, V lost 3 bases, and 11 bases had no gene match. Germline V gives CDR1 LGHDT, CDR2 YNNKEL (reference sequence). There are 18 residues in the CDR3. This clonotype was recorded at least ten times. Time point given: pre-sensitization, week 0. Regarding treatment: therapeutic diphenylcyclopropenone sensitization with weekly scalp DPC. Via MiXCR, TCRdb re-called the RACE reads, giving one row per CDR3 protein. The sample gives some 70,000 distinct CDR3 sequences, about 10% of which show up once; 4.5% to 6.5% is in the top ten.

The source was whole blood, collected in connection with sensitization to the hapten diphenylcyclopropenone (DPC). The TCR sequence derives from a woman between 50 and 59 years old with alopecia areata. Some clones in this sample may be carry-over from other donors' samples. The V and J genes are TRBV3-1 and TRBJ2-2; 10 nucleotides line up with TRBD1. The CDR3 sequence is CASSHLGAGQGFTGELFF. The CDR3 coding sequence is TGTGCCAGCAGCCATCTTGGCGCGGGACAGGGGTTCACCGGGGAGCTGTTTTTT.